This is a list of T cell receptor beta chains from one sample in a study of cytomegalovirus exposure and HLA in healthy donors. The method was immunoSEQ multiplex PCR; TCRdb's version includes in-frame clones alone and lacks a portion of them. The table has about 190,000 clones, around 78% seen once. The source material was PBMCs. The receptors were gathered from a woman aged 25 to 45 in good health and CMV-seropositive. Each CDR3 is given with its conserved first and last residue. Each record gives: J gene, CDR3 length, D gene, V gene, clone size, CDR3 DNA, CDR3 protein. The D gene is left open where the match is weak. Size tells how often a clone was seen (once, few, many) or the class of an expanded clone, and some rows leave it out.

J: TRBJ1-5; length: 15; D: .; V: TRBV6-6; size: .; DNA: TGTGCCAGCAGTTACTCTGGGGCTGGCAATCAGCCCCAGCATTTT; CDR3: CASSYSGAGNQPQHF
J: TRBJ2-1; length: 15; D: TRBD2; V: TRBV5-5; size: .; DNA: TGTGCCAGCAGCTTGGTAGCGGGGGTGGGGCATGAGCAGTTCTTC; CDR3: CASSLVAGVGHEQFF
J: TRBJ2-7; length: 15; D: .; V: TRBV19; size: .; DNA: TGTGCCAGTAGACCAATCCCGGGACTTCCCTACGAGCAGTACTTC; CDR3: CASRPIPGLPYEQYF
J: TRBJ2-7; length: 14; D: TRBD1; V: TRBV4-2; size: .; DNA: TGTGCCAGCAGCCAGGGGGACAGGGTGGACGAGCAGTACTTC; CDR3: CASSQGDRVDEQYF
J: TRBJ2-5; length: 11; D: .; V: TRBV11-1; size: few; DNA: TGTGCCAGCAGCCGCGGCACAGGCCAGTACTTC; CDR3: CASSRGTGQYF
J: TRBJ2-1; length: 15; D: TRBD1; V: TRBV7-6; size: .; DNA: TGTGCCAGCAGCTTAGTCGGGCAGGGGGACAATGAGCAGTTCTTC; CDR3: CASSLVGQGDNEQFF
J: TRBJ2-1; length: 19; D: TRBD2; V: TRBV28; size: .; DNA: TGTGCCAGCAGTTCCCCCGGGGCGGGGGGGCGACGCTCCTACAATGAGCAGTTCTTC; CDR3: CASSSPGAGGRRSYNEQFF
J: TRBJ2-7; length: 14; D: TRBD1; V: TRBV4-1; size: .; DNA: TGCGCCAGCAGCCCCCGGACAGGGGTTAGCGAGCAGTACTTC; CDR3: CASSPRTGVSEQYF
J: TRBJ1-1; length: 14; D: TRBD1; V: TRBV6-1; size: few; DNA: TGTGCCAGCAGTGGGGGACAGGGGTTAACTGAAGCTTTCTTT; CDR3: CASSGGQGLTEAFF
J: TRBJ2-7; length: 11; D: TRBD1; V: TRBV30; size: .; DNA: TGTGCCTGGAGCGACAGGGTCGAGCAGTACTTC; CDR3: CAWSDRVEQYF
J: TRBJ1-1; length: 13; D: .; V: TRBV6-1; size: .; DNA: TGTGCCAGCGTTCGTAGAACGGGCACTGAAGCTTTCTTT; CDR3: CASVRRTGTEAFF
J: TRBJ1-5; length: 12; D: .; V: TRBV29-1; size: few; DNA: TGCAGCGTTGCTGACTTTAATCAGCCCCAGCATTTT; CDR3: CSVADFNQPQHF
J: TRBJ2-1; length: 17; D: TRBD2; V: TRBV7-8; size: .; DNA: TGTGCCAGCAGCTTTCTGGCGGGGGATAGCTCCTACAATGAGCAGTTCTTC; CDR3: CASSFLAGDSSYNEQFF
J: TRBJ2-1; length: 15; D: .; V: TRBV19; size: .; DNA: TGTGCCAGTAGTAGGGGGGATATCTCCTACAATGAGCAGTTCTTC; CDR3: CASSRGDISYNEQFF
J: TRBJ2-1; length: 13; D: .; V: TRBV7-8; size: .; DNA: TGTGCCAGCAGCTTGGTCCCTGAGGGTGAGCAGTTCTTC; CDR3: CASSLVPEGEQFF